This TCR beta chain was identified in a study of OX40 agonist ivuxolimab in advanced cancers. Study-wide background: An agonistic human IgG2 monoclonal antibody against OX40 (CD134) was given.

Trimming took 5 bases from V and 1 from J, leaving 6 bases between them. The CDR3 has 13 residues. Germline V lookup: CDR1 MNHEY, CDR2 SMNVEV (reference sequence). Only in-frame clones appear in the TCRdb table, and some are missing; sequencing was by immunoSEQ multiplex PCR. The sample contains tens of thousands of clones, 85% to 90% of which appear only once. This TCR derives from an adult with an advanced solid tumor such as melanoma, head and neck, liver or kidney cancer. The source material was CD4+ or CD8+ T cells sorted from blood, sampled in a trial of the OX40 agonist ivuxolimab. The rearrangement uses TRBV27 and TRBJ2-4; no clear D gene. In DNA form, the CDR3 reads TGTGCCAGCAGTCATACCGCCAAAAACATTCAGTACTTC. This translates into CASSHTAKNIQYF.